What follows are 30 T cell receptor beta chains derived from one specimen sequenced in a study of T cell changes during pregnancy in multiple sclerosis. Some clones are missing from TCRdb's copy, which holds only in-frame ones; the method was immunoSEQ multiplex PCR. The repertoire includes 55,000 or so clones, 80% to 90% of them detected once, and around 0.57% sits in the top ten. The sample here was CD4+ T cells from peripheral blood mononuclear cells, taken in the first trimester of pregnancy. Every receptor here comes from a female donor with multiple sclerosis, enrolled in a pregnancy study.

J is TRBJ2-5 and V is TRBV27, with TRBD1 matching over 8 bases. V gave up 2 bases and J gave up 2 bases; unmatched junction bases: 7. The CDR3 consists of 16 residues. Germline V lookup: CDR1 MNHEY, CDR2 SMNVEV (reference sequence). This CDR3 reads CASSLRGQVNQETQYF. CDR3 nucleotide sequence: TGTGCCAGCAGTTTAAGGGGACAGGTGAATCAAGAGACCCAGTACTTC.

The V and J genes are TRBV6-5 and TRBJ2-7, with 8 bases identical to TRBD2. Germline CDR1 is MNHEY and CDR2 is SVGAGI. This CDR3 is 12 amino acids long. V dropped 6 bases and J dropped 2; count of bases not matched to a gene: 0. This chain's CDR3 is CASRAGAYEQYF. DNA of the CDR3: TGTGCCAGCAGAGCGGGAGCCTACGAGCAGTACTTC.

This clone appeared once. The chain employs TRBV7-2 and TRBJ2-7, with 13 bases matching TRBD2. This CDR3 comprises 16 residues. Germline values: CDR1 SGHTA, CDR2 FQGNSA. With 1 base clipped from V and 2 bases from J, the junction kept 2 bases outside the gene matches. The DNA for the CDR3 is TGTGCCAGCAGCTTAGAGGGGACTAGCGGGACCTACGAGCAGTACTTC. It is translated as CASSLEGTSGTYEQYF.

V usage is TRBV29-1 and J usage is TRBJ1-4, with 11 bases aligning to TRBD1. Unmatched junction bases numbered 2, after V lost 6 bases and J lost 8 bases. The CDR3 runs 12 residues. The germline CDR1 and CDR2 sequences are SQVTM and ANQGSEA. The CDR3 here is CSVRTGGEKLFF. The CDR3 DNA sequence: TGCAGCGTCCGGACAGGGGGCGAAAAACTGTTTTTT.

The chain links TRBV6-4 to TRBJ2-3, with TRBD1 matching over 9 bases. V gave up 4 bases and J gave up 0 bases; unmatched junction bases: 5. CDR3 length equals 16 residues. Germline CDR1 and CDR2: MRHNA and SNTAGT. CDR3 in amino acids: CASSATGGGSTDTQYF. Here the CDR3 DNA reads TGTGCCAGCAGTGCTACAGGGGGCGGAAGCACAGATACGCAGTATTTT.

This clone came up a few times. The gene calls are TRBV5-1 and TRBJ2-1, with 9 bases lining up with TRBD2. After removal of 2 bases from V and 3 bases from J, the junction contained 3 bases not matched to a gene. The CDR3 is 15 residues long. The germline gives CDR1 SGHRS, CDR2 YFSETQ. In nucleotides, the CDR3 is TGCGCCAGCAGCTTCGAGACTAGCGGCTACAATGAGCAGTTCTTC. Translation gives CASSFETSGYNEQFF.

The chain's CDR3 is CASSLVSGGAGELFF. The CDR3 DNA reads as TGTGCCAGCAGCTTAGTTTCCGGGGGGGCTGGGGAGCTGTTTTTT. The V and J genes are TRBV7-2 and TRBJ2-2; 8 bases match TRBD2. V shed 1 base, J shed 8 bases, and the junction held 6 bases outside the gene matches. CDR1 SGHTA and CDR2 FQGNSA come from the germline V gene. The CDR3 sequence is 15 residues long. The whole variable domain, remainder taken from reference TRBV7-2 and TRBJ2-2, is GAGVSQSPSNKVTEKGKDVELRCDPISGHTALYWYRQSLGQGLEFLIYFQGNSAPDKSGLPSDRFSAERTGGSVSTLTIQRTQQEDSAVYLCASSLVSGGAGELFFGEGSRLTVL.

The chain is built from TRBV29-1 and TRBJ1-5; TRBD1 agrees at 9 bases. Germline assignment: CDR1 SQVTM and CDR2 ANQGSEA. With 6 bases clipped from V and 3 bases from J, the junction kept 6 bases outside the gene matches. The CDR3 contains 14 residues. The CDR3 bases are TGCAGCGTGGGACAGGGAGGGAACAATCAGCCCCAGCATTTT. Protein: CSVGQGGNNQPQHF.

The rearrangement joins TRBV27 to TRBJ2-7, with 10 bases fitting TRBD1. With V trimmed by 10 bases and J by 1 base, 1 base remained unmatched. CDR3 length: 12 amino acids. From germline, CDR1 is MNHEY and CDR2 SMNVEV (reference sequence). CDR3 DNA: TGTGCCACGGGACAGGGGTCCTACGAGCAGTACTTC. Translated: CATGQGSYEQYF.

The J gene is TRBJ1-4, the V gene TRBV6-5; 9 bases are shared with TRBD1. Germline assignment: CDR1 MNHEY and CDR2 SVGAGI. The junction had 9 bases not matched to a gene; V was cut back by 5 bases and J by 11 bases. This CDR3 is built from 14 residues. The CDR3 region is CASSQTGTGLKLFF. CDR3 nucleotide sequence: TGTGCCAGCAGTCAGACCGGGACAGGGTTGAAACTGTTTTTT.

The chain has TRBV28 and TRBJ1-1; 9 bases are a match to TRBD1. CDR1 and CDR2 (germline): MDHEN, SYDVKM. CDR3 length: 18 residues. Trimming removed 6 bases from V and 1 base from J; junction bases left unmatched: 15. DNA of the CDR3: TGTGCCAGCAGCAACCGGGACAGGGAATGGTGGTCGAACACTGAAGCTTTCTTT. Translating it yields CASSNRDREWWSNTEAFF.

CDR3 protein: CASSFGTANTEAFF. The CDR3 nucleotides read TGCGCCAGCAGCTTCGGGACAGCTAACACTGAAGCTTTCTTT. This rearrangement joins TRBV5-1 to TRBJ1-1; 7 bases agree with TRBD1. The V and J ends lost 2 bases and 2 bases, in that order; junction bases with no gene match: 3. There are 14 residues in the CDR3. Germline CDR1 and CDR2: SGHRS and YFSETQ.

The V and J genes are TRBV5-6 and TRBJ1-2, with TRBD1 matching over 7 bases. The ends lost 3 bases at V and 2 bases at J; junction bases unmatched: 7. The CDR3 is 15 amino acids. CDR1 is SGHDT, CDR2 YYEEEE, per germline. As DNA, the CDR3 is TGTGCCAGCAGCTGGGGGGACAGACGGAACTATGGCTACACCTTC. It translates to CASSWGDRRNYGYTF.

V usage is TRBV7-9 and J usage is TRBJ1-1; D remains unclear. Trimming took off 5 bases at V and 4 bases at J, with 14 bases between the two ends. This CDR3 has 14 residues. Germline loops: CDR1 SEHNR, CDR2 FQNEAQ (reference sequence). The CDR3 loop reads CASSPPGWGTEAFF. Here the CDR3 DNA reads TGTGCCAGCAGCCCCCCGGGGTGGGGCACTGAAGCTTTCTTT. Together with reference TRBV7-9 and TRBJ1-1, the CDR3 gives the full variable domain: DTGVSQNPRHKITKRGQNVTFRCDPISEHNRLYWYRQTLGQGPEFLTYFQNEAQLEKSRLLSDRFSAERPKGSFSTLEIQRTEQGDSAMYLCASSPPGWGTEAFFGQGTRLTVV.

This chain links TRBV4-3 with TRBJ1-5; D not certain. V lost 6 bases, J lost 0 bases, and 12 bases lay in between. The CDR3 is 15 amino acids. The V gene's germline CDR1 is LGHNA and CDR2 YSLEER. The CDR3 sequence: CASRESVFSNQPQHF. As DNA, the CDR3 is TGCGCCAGCAGGGAGTCAGTTTTTAGCAATCAGCCCCAGCATTTT.

This clone was detected only once. This sequence joins TRBV5-1 and TRBJ2-5; 10 nucleotides line up with TRBD2. The V gene's germline CDR1 is SGHRS and CDR2 YFSETQ. The CDR3 loop spans 14 amino acids. The V and J ends lost 4 bases and 3 bases, in that order; junction bases with no gene match: 3. CDR3 sequence: CASSPAGGKETQYF. The CDR3 nucleotides read TGCGCCAGCAGCCCAGCGGGGGGGAAAGAGACCCAGTACTTC.

This chain links TRBV7-2 with TRBJ1-6; D is ambiguous. V dropped 2 bases and J dropped 7 bases, with 12 bases sitting between them. This CDR3 spans 15 amino acids. The germline V gene encodes CDR1 SGHTA and CDR2 FQGNSA. The CDR3 protein is CASSLRPGTNSPLHF. The CDR3 DNA sequence: TGTGCCAGCAGCTTAAGGCCAGGCACCAATTCACCCCTCCACTTT.

The chain recombines TRBV5-5 with TRBJ2-1, with TRBD2 matching over 12 bases. The CDR3 loop spans 18 amino acids. CDR1 is SGHKS and CDR2 is YYEKEE in the germline V gene (reference sequence). The V segment lost 4 bases and the J segment 1 base; nucleotides outside the gene matches: 9. The CDR3 sequence: CASSGTLTSGGSYNEQFF. CDR3 DNA: TGTGCCAGCAGCGGGACACTGACTAGCGGGGGTTCCTACAATGAGCAGTTCTTC.

The chain links TRBV4-3 to TRBJ2-2, with unresolved D. Trimming removed 0 bases from V and 4 bases from J, with 15 bases in between. There are 17 residues in the CDR3. From germline, CDR1 is LGHNA and CDR2 YSLEER. The CDR3, as DNA: TGCGCCAGCAGCCAAGATCGTGGAGCTAAACCCACCGGGGAGCTGTTTTTT. Protein product: CASSQDRGAKPTGELFF.

DNA for the CDR3: TGCGCCACCTCGACAGGGGGTAAGGCTGAAGCTTTCTTT. Its translation is CATSTGGKAEAFF. The chain uses TRBV5-1 and TRBJ1-1; 9 bases fit TRBD1. Germline V gives CDR1 SGHRS, CDR2 YFSETQ. CDR3 length equals 13 residues. V shed 9 bases and J 6 bases; nucleotides not matched to a gene: 9. The full variable domain, with the rest looked up from reference TRBV5-1 and TRBJ1-1, is KAGVTQTPRYLIKTRGQQVTLSCSPISGHRSVSWYQQTPGQGLQFLFEYFSETQRNKGNFPGRFSGRQFSNSRSEMNVSTLELGDSALYLCATSTGGKAEAFFGQGTRLTVV.

This clone was observed once. This sequence joins TRBV15 and TRBJ1-3; 8 nucleotides line up with TRBD1. The germline V gene encodes CDR1 LNHNV and CDR2 YYDKDF (reference sequence). This CDR3 is 15 amino acids long. Trimming at V came to 5 bases and at J to 4 bases, leaving 7 bases not matched to a gene. The CDR3: CATSLQTGAGNTIYF. In nucleotides, the CDR3 is TGTGCCACCAGCCTTCAGACAGGGGCCGGAAACACCATATATTTT. The full variable domain, with the rest looked up from reference TRBV15 and TRBJ1-3, is DAMVIQNPRYQVTQFGKPVTLSCSQTLNHNVMYWYQQKSSQAPKLLFHYYDKDFNNEADTPDNFQSRRPNTSFCFLDIRSPGLGDTAMYLCATSLQTGAGNTIYFGEGSWLTVV.

The gene calls are TRBV21-1 and TRBJ2-3; the table's D call of TRBD2 was not tested on the DNA. TRBV21-1 is noted as a pseudogene. CDR3 size: 17 residues. DNA of the CDR3: TGTGCCAGCAGCAACCGGGGGGGCAATAGCGTCACAGATACGCAGTATTTT. Protein: CASSNRGGNSVTDTQYF.

The CDR3 DNA reads TGTGCCAGTAGTATAACAGGGGGAGATACGCAGTATTTT. Residues: CASSITGGDTQYF. The chain uses TRBV19 and TRBJ2-3; TRBD1 matches 8 bases. Germline CDR1 LNHDA, CDR2 SQIVND (reference sequence). This CDR3 is 13 amino acids long. The V segment lost 2 bases and the J segment 5 bases; nucleotides outside the gene matches: 0.

The chain couples TRBV5-1 to TRBJ2-3, with TRBD2 matching over 7 bases. The CDR3 is 15 residues long. Germline CDR1 reads SGHRS; CDR2 reads YFSETQ. With 0 bases clipped from V and 6 bases from J, the junction kept 7 bases outside the gene matches. CDR3 DNA: TGCGCCAGCAGCTTGGGTGTGGGAGGGATGGATACGCAGTATTTT. This sequence encodes CASSLGVGGMDTQYF.

This chain connects TRBV6-1 to TRBJ1-5; the match to TRBD1 covers 10 bases. The germline CDR1 and CDR2 sequences are MNHNS and SASEGT. V lost 4 bases and J lost 7; bases outside the gene matches: 7. The CDR3 length is 15 residues. The CDR3 spells CASSGDRGYSQPQHF. DNA for the CDR3: TGTGCCAGCAGTGGGGACAGGGGTTATAGCCAGCCCCAGCATTTT.

V is TRBV6-1 and J is TRBJ2-3, with D perhaps TRBD2 (5 bases). Trimming removed 1 base at V and 2 bases at J, with 10 bases between. This CDR3 spans 15 amino acids. Looked up from germline, CDR1 is MNHNS and CDR2 is SASEGT. Here the CDR3 reads CASSEGRGYTDTQYF. CDR3 nucleotide sequence: TGTGCCAGCAGTGAAGGACGGGGTTACACAGATACGCAGTATTTT.

V gene TRBV28 combines with J gene TRBJ1-2, with 7 nucleotides matching TRBD1. V gave up 2 bases and J gave up 4 bases; unmatched junction bases: 7. The CDR3 totals 15 residues. The germline V gene has CDR1 MDHEN and CDR2 SYDVKM. CDR3 protein: CASSLGGQASYGYTF. CDR3 in DNA: TGTGCCAGCAGTTTAGGCGGACAGGCCTCCTATGGCTACACCTTC.

The chain uses TRBV27 and TRBJ2-2; tentative D call: TRBD2 (7 bases). Looked up from germline, CDR1 is MNHEY and CDR2 is SMNVEV (reference sequence). The V end was cut by 3 bases, the J end by 2 bases, with 10 bases between. CDR3 size: 15 residues. The CDR3 spells CASSFSGTNTGELFF. In DNA form, the CDR3 reads TGTGCCAGCAGTTTCAGCGGGACAAACACCGGGGAGCTGTTTTTT.

This clone has a single count. This chain links TRBV28 with TRBJ2-7; TRBD2 matches at 14 bases. J was trimmed by 3 bases and V by 6 bases; bases with no gene match: 10. This CDR3 is 17 amino acids long. CDR1 MDHEN and CDR2 SYDVKM come from the germline V gene. CDR3 loop: CASSPPRGTSGSYEQYF. Written as DNA, the CDR3 is TGTGCCAGCAGCCCACCCAGAGGGACTAGCGGGAGCTACGAGCAGTACTTC.

The rearrangement uses TRBV7-8 and TRBJ2-4; no firm D call. The germline gives CDR1 SGHVS, CDR2 FQNEAQ. The length of the CDR3 is 15 residues. The germline V and J ends were trimmed by 0 bases and 3 bases, with 9 bases remaining between them. DNA for the CDR3: TGTGCCAGCAGCTTAGCGGGCAATGACAAAAACATTCAGTACTTC. This sequence encodes CASSLAGNDKNIQYF.